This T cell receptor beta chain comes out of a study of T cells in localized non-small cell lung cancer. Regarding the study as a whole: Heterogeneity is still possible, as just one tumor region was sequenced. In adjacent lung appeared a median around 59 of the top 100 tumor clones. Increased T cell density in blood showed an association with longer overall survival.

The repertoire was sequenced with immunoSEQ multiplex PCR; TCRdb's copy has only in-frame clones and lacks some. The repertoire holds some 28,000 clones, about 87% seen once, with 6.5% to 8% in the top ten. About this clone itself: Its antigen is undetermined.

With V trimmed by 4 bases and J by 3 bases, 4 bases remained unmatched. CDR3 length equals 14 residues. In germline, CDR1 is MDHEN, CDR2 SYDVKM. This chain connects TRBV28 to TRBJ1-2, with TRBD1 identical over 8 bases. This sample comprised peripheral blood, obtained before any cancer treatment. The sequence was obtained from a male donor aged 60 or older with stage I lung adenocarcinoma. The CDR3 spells CASSSAGGHYGYTF. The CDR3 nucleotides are TGTGCCAGCAGTTCGGCAGGGGGCCACTATGGCTACACCTTC.